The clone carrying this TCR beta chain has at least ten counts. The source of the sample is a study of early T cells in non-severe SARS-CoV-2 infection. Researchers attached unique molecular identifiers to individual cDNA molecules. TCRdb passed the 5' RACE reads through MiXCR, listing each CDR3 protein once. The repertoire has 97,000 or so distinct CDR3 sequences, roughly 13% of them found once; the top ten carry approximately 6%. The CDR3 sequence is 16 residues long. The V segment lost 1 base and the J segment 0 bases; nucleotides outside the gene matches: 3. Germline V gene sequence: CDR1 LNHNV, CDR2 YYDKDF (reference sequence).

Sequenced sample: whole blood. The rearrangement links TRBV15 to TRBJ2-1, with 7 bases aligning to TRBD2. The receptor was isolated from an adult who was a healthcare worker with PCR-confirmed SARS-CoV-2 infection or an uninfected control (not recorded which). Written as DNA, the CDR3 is TGTGCCACCAGCAGAGTTGGCGGGAGCTCCTACAATGAGCAGTTCTTC. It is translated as CATSRVGGSSYNEQFF.